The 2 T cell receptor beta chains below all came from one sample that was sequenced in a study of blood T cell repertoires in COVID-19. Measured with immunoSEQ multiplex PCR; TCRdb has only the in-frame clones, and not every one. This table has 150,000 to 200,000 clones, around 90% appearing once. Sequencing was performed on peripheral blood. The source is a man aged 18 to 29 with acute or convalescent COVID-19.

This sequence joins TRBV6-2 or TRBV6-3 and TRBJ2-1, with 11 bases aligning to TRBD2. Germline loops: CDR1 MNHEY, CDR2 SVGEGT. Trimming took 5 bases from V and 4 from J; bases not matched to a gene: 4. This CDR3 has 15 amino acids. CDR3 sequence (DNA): TGTGCCAGCAGTCCGACTAGCGGGATTTACAATGAGCAGTTCTTC. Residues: CASSPTSGIYNEQFF.

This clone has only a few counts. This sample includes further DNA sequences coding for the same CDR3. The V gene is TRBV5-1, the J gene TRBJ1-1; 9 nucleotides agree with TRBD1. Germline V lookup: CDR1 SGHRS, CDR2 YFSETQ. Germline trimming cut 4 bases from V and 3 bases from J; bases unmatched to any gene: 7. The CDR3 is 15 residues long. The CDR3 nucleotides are TGCGCCAGCAGCACGGGACAGGGTTTCGACACTGAAGCTTTCTTT. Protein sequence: CASSTGQGFDTEAFF.